This entry lists 14 T cell receptor beta chains sequenced from one sample in a study of shared clonotypes between healthy human individuals. TCRdb's table, derived via immunoSEQ multiplex PCR, lists solely in-frame clones and lacks some. Seen here are roughly 520,000 clones, roughly 95% observed once, and the top ten hold 0.05% to 0.07%. The material sequenced was naive CD4+ T cells sorted from blood. Documented subset: CD45RA+ positively selected. Every receptor here comes from a woman in her 30s in good health.

J is TRBJ1-1 and V is TRBV10-3; 7 bases are shared with TRBD1. The CDR3 length is 15 residues. The V and J ends lost 6 bases and 2 bases, in that order; junction bases with no gene match: 9. The germline V gene has CDR1 ENHRY and CDR2 SYGVKD. In DNA, the CDR3 is TGTGCCATCAGGGCCAAGGGGGCGTTAAACACTGAAGCTTTCTTT. Amino acid sequence: CAIRAKGALNTEAFF.

The chain links TRBV7-3 to TRBJ1-3; TRBD1 is a possible D gene (6 bases). The CDR3 consists of 15 residues. The V end was cut by 3 bases, the J end by 0 bases, with 9 bases between. The V gene's germline CDR1 is SGHTA and CDR2 FQGTGA. CDR3 protein: CASSLTGYSGNTIYF. Here the CDR3 DNA reads TGTGCCAGCAGCTTGACAGGATACTCTGGAAACACCATATATTTT.

CDR3 DNA: TGTGCCAGCAGTTTAACGGCGGGAGGGCCCTACGAGCAGTACTTC. It specifies CASSLTAGGPYEQYF. The chain joins TRBV28 to TRBJ2-7, with 9 nucleotides matching TRBD2. Unmatched junction bases numbered 4, after V lost 2 bases and J lost 2 bases. CDR3 length equals 15 residues. Germline CDR1 is MDHEN and CDR2 is SYDVKM.

The rearrangement uses TRBV19 and TRBJ1-4; possibly TRBD1 for D (6 bases). This CDR3 comprises 14 residues. The germline V and J ends were trimmed by 4 bases and 5 bases, with 11 bases remaining between them. Germline CDR1 LNHDA, CDR2 SQIVND (reference sequence). CDR3 loop: CASSTTGINEKLFF. CDR3 sequence (DNA): TGTGCCAGTAGTACTACAGGGATAAATGAAAAACTGTTTTTT.

The CDR3, as DNA: TGTGCCAGCAGCCCGGAGGTGGGACAGGGAATGAATGAGCAGTTCTTC. Translating gives CASSPEVGQGMNEQFF. The rearrangement links TRBV5-4 to TRBJ2-1, with 9 bases matching TRBD1. CDR3 length: 16 amino acids. Germline CDR1 and CDR2: SGHNT and YYREEE (reference sequence). Trimming at V came to 4 bases and at J to 7 bases, leaving 12 bases not matched to a gene. Full variable domain (missing parts from reference TRBV5-4 and TRBJ2-1): ETGVTQSPTHLIKTRGQQVTLRCSSQSGHNTVSWYQQALGQGPQFIFQYYREEENGRGNFPPRFSGLQFPNYSSELNVNALELDDSALYLCASSPEVGQGMNEQFFGPGTRLTVL.

V gene TRBV23-1 combines with J gene TRBJ2-7, with D uncertain. TRBV23-1 is assigned to the ORF class and has an uncertain function. The V end lost 0 bases, the J end lost 3 bases, and 9 bases lay between the germline ends. The CDR3 has 14 residues. CDR3 region: CASSQSGDCYEQYF. In nucleotides, the CDR3 is TGCGCCAGCAGTCAATCCGGAGACTGCTACGAGCAGTACTTC.

This chain joins TRBV27 and TRBJ2-7, with a weak D call TRBD1 (6 bases). V lost 1 base and J lost 0, with 13 bases in between. The CDR3 loop spans 16 amino acids. Germline V gives CDR1 MNHEY, CDR2 SMNVEV (reference sequence). CDR3 loop: CASSLYQTGPSYEQYF. DNA of the CDR3: TGTGCCAGCAGTTTATACCAGACAGGACCCTCCTACGAGCAGTACTTC.

The chain couples TRBV7-9 to TRBJ2-1, with TRBD2 matching over 8 bases. V dropped 7 bases and J dropped 1; count of bases not matched to a gene: 6. Germline CDR1 SEHNR, CDR2 FQNEAQ (reference sequence). The CDR3 loop spans 15 amino acids. CDR3 DNA sequence: TGTGCCAGCACCGACAGCGGGAGTTCCTACAATGAGCAGTTCTTC. Amino acids: CASTDSGSSYNEQFF.

The genes are TRBV28 and TRBJ1-2, with D possibly being TRBD1 (5 bases). The germline V gene has CDR1 MDHEN and CDR2 SYDVKM. V lost 6 bases, J lost 6 bases, and 17 bases lay in between. The CDR3 contains 14 residues. DNA for the CDR3: TGTGCCAGCAGCCTAGGGGCCGGGGAAGATGGCTACACCTTC. Translated, it gives CASSLGAGEDGYTF.

This sequence joins TRBV4-2 and TRBJ2-1; 9 nucleotides match TRBD2. Trimming cost V 0 bases and J 6 bases; bases outside gene matches: 6. This CDR3 spans 16 amino acids. Germline CDR1 LGHNA, CDR2 YNFKEQ. CDR3 sequence reads: CASSQELGTSFNEQFF. Written as DNA, the CDR3 is TGTGCCAGCAGCCAAGAGCTAGGGACTAGCTTCAATGAGCAGTTCTTC.

CDR3 region: CASSLASHNEQFF. Here the CDR3 DNA reads TGTGCCAGCAGCTTGGCCAGCCACAATGAGCAGTTCTTC. This chain connects TRBV5-4 to TRBJ2-1; D ambiguous. V was shortened by 0 bases and J by 5 bases, with 6 bases between the two germline ends. The CDR3 has 13 residues. Looked up from germline, CDR1 is SGHNT and CDR2 is YYREEE (reference sequence).

This chain joins TRBV28 and TRBJ2-7, with D possibly TRBD2 on 5 matching bases. Germline V gene data show CDR1 as MDHEN and CDR2 as SYDVKM. V dropped 5 bases and J dropped 2 bases, with 10 bases sitting between them. The CDR3 has 13 residues. The CDR3 spells CASSPGNTYEQYF. The DNA for the CDR3 is TGTGCCAGCAGTCCGGGGAACACCTACGAGCAGTACTTC.

The chain combines TRBV5-1 with TRBJ2-1; TRBD2 aligns across 8 bases. Germline loops: CDR1 SGHRS, CDR2 YFSETQ. The CDR3 consists of 16 residues. V shed 4 bases and J 4 bases; nucleotides not matched to a gene: 10. The CDR3 nucleotides read TGCGCCAGCAGCACGTTCGGGACTAGGAAGTACAATGAGCAGTTCTTC. This translates into CASSTFGTRKYNEQFF.

The rearrangement uses TRBV5-4 and TRBJ2-1; D is perhaps TRBD2 (5 bases). The CDR3 has 15 amino acids. The V end was cut by 3 bases, the J end by 0 bases, with 10 bases between. The V gene's germline CDR1 is SGHNT and CDR2 YYREEE (reference sequence). The DNA for the CDR3 is TGTGCCAGCAGCTCTCCGGGAAGCTCCTACAATGAGCAGTTCTTC. Its translation: CASSSPGSSYNEQFF.